The 7 T cell receptor beta chains below were found in one sample sequenced in a study of shared clonotypes between healthy human individuals (dated by TCRdb to 2019 to 2021). CD8 naive samples consisted of CD45RO-negative cells that were positively selected for CCR7, yielding a CD45RA+CCR7+ population without TemRA cells. Receptors were amplified or captured by the immunoSEQ multiplex PCR assay. The source is immuneACCESS, and TCRdb retained only in-frame sequences with V and J called. Part of the clones is not carried over; for the studies checked, unresolved V genes explain less than half of this, and the remainder is unexplained. The sample profile shows approximately 720,000 clones; around 92% of them were found once. The ten most abundant clones make up about 24% of the sample. What was sequenced was naive CD8+ T cells sorted from blood. This specimen's cell subset or site label, per the study, means: CD45RA+CCR7+. The receptor set was obtained from a young man in good health.

This clone was picked up one time. Other DNA sequences in this specimen translate into the identical CDR3. This chain connects TRBV27 to TRBJ1-5; possible D gene TRBD1, 6 bases. CDR3 size: 14 residues. CDR1 is MNHEY and CDR2 is SMNVEV in the germline V gene (reference sequence). The V gene lost 2 bases and the J gene lost 3 bases, with 8 bases spanning the gap. CDR3 sequence: CASSLQGSNQPQHF. In DNA, the CDR3 is TGTGCCAGCAGTTTACAGGGGTCCAATCAGCCCCAGCATTTT.

The V call is TRBV7-9, the J call TRBJ2-5; D could derive from TRBD1 or TRBD2 (5 bases each). The CDR3 is made up of 14 amino acids. CDR1 and CDR2 (germline): SEHNR, FQNEAQ (reference sequence). With 2 bases removed from V and 3 bases from J, the gap between germline ends came to 10 bases. The CDR3 sequence: CASSLSGTEETQYF. CDR3 DNA sequence: TGTGCCAGCAGCTTATCCGGGACCGAAGAGACCCAGTACTTC.

V and J are TRBV27 and TRBJ1-5; 10 nucleotides agree with TRBD1. Looked up from germline, CDR1 is MNHEY and CDR2 is SMNVEV (reference sequence). V lost 6 bases, J lost 3 bases, and 5 bases stayed unmatched. This CDR3 region has 15 residues. The CDR3 region is CASREGTGDNQPQHF. As DNA, the CDR3 is TGTGCCAGCAGGGAGGGGACAGGGGACAATCAGCCCCAGCATTTT.

The V call is TRBV29-1, the J call TRBJ2-1; the match to TRBD2 covers 8 bases. This CDR3 spans 13 amino acids. Losses at the gene ends were 7 bases for V and 8 bases for J; bases not matched to a gene: 10. In germline, CDR1 is SQVTM, CDR2 ANQGSEA. CDR3 nucleotides: TGCAGCGCCGTTAGCGGGAATGTCTATGAGCAGTTCTTC. It translates to CSAVSGNVYEQFF.

The chain recombines TRBV10-2 with TRBJ2-7; the D is unclear. Trimming left V 4 bases short and J 4 bases short, with 11 bases between. Germline loops: CDR1 WSHSY, CDR2 SAAADI. CDR3 length equals 13 residues. As DNA, the CDR3 is TGCGCCAGCAGTGGAGAGGACCGGTACGAGCAGTACTTC. Its protein is CASSGEDRYEQYF.

The J gene is TRBJ2-7, the V gene TRBV19, with 9 bases aligning to TRBD2. V lost 4 bases to trimming and J lost 7 bases; unmatched junction nucleotides: 8. CDR3 length equals 14 residues. Germline V gives CDR1 LNHDA, CDR2 SQIVND (reference sequence). CDR3 loop: CASSNGLAGWEQYF. The CDR3 region has the DNA TGTGCCAGTAGTAATGGGCTAGCGGGATGGGAGCAGTACTTC.

V is TRBV5-6 and J is TRBJ2-2; D is possibly TRBD1 (5 bases). Germline CDR1 and CDR2: SGHDT and YYEEEE. Trimming took 4 bases from V and 7 from J, leaving 11 bases between them. This CDR3 region has 13 residues. The CDR3 region is CASSRTWFGELFF. DNA of the CDR3: TGTGCCAGCAGCCGGACATGGTTCGGGGAGCTGTTTTTT. The full variable domain, in which reference TRBV5-6 and TRBJ2-2 provide the parts outside the CDR3, is DAGVTQSPTHLIKTRGQQVTLRCSPKSGHDTVSWYQQALGQGPQFIFQYYEEEERQRGNFPDRFSGHQFPNYSSELNVNALLLGDSALYLCASSRTWFGELFFGEGSRLTVL.